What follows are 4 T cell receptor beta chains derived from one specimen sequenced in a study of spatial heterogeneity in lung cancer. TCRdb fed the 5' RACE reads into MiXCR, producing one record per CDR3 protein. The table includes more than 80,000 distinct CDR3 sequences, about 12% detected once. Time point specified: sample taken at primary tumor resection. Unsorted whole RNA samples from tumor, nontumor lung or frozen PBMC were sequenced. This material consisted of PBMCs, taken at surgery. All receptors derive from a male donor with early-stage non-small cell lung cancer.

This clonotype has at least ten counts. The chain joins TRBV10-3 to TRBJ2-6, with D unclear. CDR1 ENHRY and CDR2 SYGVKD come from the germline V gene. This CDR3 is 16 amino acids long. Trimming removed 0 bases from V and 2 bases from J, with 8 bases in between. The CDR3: CAISESTIAGANVLTF. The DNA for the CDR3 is TGTGCCATCAGTGAGTCGACCATTGCTGGGGCCAACGTCCTGACTTTC.

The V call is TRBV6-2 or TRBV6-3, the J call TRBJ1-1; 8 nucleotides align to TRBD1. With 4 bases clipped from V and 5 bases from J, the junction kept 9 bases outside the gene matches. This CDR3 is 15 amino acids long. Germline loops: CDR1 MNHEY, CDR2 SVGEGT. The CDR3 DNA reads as TGTGCCAGCAGTTTCCGTGTCAGGGGGCTGACTGAAGCTTTCTTT. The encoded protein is CASSFRVRGLTEAFF.

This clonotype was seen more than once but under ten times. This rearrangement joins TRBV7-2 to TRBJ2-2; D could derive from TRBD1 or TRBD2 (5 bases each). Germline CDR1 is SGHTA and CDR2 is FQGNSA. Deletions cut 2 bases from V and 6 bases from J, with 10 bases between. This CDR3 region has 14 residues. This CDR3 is CASSLRQGPGELFF. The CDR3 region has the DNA TGTGCCAGCAGCTTACGGCAGGGACCCGGGGAGCTGTTTTTT.

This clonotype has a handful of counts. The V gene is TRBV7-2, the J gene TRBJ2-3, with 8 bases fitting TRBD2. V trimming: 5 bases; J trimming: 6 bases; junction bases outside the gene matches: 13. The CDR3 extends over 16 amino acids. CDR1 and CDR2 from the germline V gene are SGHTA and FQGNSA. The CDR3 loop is CASSPGLGRGDDTQYF. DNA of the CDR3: TGTGCCAGCAGCCCGGGACTAGGGAGAGGGGACGATACGCAGTATTTT.